The sequence of this T cell receptor beta chain was determined in a study of cytomegalovirus exposure and HLA in healthy donors. Study as a whole: Roughly 85 million unique TCRs from HLA-typed donors were held in an early release of data. General study points: The authors considered a cluster of highly shared sequence variants likely to be a sequencing artifact.

The primer mix had 60 Vbeta and 13 Jbeta primers. TCRdb's table, derived via immunoSEQ multiplex PCR, lists solely in-frame clones and lacks some. The profile shows about 95,000 clones, roughly 82% of them singletons. Everyone who donated was a healthy bone marrow donor. At collection, donors were nominally healthy, but unrecorded immune exposures were probable. The count of this clone is one. Its matching antigen is unknown. CDR1 MDHEN and CDR2 SYDVKM come from the germline V gene. V dropped 5 bases and J dropped 8; count of bases not matched to a gene: 4. CDR3 length: 14 residues. The V call is TRBV28, the J call TRBJ1-6; 9 bases map to TRBD1. What was sequenced was PBMCs. This TCR was sampled from a man younger than 40 in good health and CMV-seropositive. Here the CDR3 DNA reads TGTGCCAGCAGTACAGGGGGCAGGGATTCACCCCTCCACTTT. Translating gives CASSTGGRDSPLHF. Variable domain in full (rest from reference TRBV28 and TRBJ1-6): DVKVTQSSRYLVKRTGEKVFLECVQDMDHENMFWYRQDPGLGLRLIYFSYDVKMKEKGDIPEGYSVSREKKERFSLILESASTNQTSMYLCASSTGGRDSPLHFGNGTRLTVT.